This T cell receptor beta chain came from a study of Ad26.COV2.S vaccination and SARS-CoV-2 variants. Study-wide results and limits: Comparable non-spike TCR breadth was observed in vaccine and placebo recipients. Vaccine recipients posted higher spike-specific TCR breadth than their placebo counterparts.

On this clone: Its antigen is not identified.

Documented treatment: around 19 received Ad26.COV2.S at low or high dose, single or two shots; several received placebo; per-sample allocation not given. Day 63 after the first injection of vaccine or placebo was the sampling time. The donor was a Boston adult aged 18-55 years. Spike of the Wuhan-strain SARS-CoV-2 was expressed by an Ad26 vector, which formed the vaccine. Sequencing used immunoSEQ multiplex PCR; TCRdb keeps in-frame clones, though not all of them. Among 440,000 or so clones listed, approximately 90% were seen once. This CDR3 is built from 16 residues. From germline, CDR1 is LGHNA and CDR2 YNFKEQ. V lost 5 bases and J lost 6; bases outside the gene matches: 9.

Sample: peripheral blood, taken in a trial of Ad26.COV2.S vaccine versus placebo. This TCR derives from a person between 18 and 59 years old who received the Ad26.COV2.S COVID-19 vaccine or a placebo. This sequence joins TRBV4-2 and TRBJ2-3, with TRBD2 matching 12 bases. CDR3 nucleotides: TGTGCCAGCAGCGCCCGGACTAGCGGGGATCCTGATACGCAGTATTTT. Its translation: CASSARTSGDPDTQYF.